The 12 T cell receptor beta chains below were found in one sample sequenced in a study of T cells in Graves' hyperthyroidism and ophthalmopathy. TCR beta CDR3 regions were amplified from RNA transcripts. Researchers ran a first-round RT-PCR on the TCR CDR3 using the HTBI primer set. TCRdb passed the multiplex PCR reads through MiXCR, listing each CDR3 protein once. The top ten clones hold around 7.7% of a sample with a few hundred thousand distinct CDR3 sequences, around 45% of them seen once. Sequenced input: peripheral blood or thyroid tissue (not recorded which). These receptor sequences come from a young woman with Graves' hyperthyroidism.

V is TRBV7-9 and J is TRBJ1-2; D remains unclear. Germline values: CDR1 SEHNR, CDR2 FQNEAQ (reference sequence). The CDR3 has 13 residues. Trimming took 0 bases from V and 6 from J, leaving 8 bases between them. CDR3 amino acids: CASSLASRDGYTF. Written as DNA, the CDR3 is TGTGCCAGCAGCTTAGCGTCCCGGGATGGCTACACCTTC.

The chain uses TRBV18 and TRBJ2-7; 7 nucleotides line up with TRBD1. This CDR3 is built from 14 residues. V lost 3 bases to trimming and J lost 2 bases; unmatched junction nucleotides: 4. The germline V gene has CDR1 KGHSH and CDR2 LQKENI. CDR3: CASSPGDSPYEQYF. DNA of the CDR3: TGTGCCAGCTCACCGGGGGACAGCCCCTACGAGCAGTACTTC.

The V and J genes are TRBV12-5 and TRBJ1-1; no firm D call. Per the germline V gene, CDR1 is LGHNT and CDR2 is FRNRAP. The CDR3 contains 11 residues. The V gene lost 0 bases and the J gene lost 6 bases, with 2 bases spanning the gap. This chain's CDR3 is CASGLVAEAFF. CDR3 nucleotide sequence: TGTGCTAGTGGTTTGGTCGCTGAAGCTTTCTTT.

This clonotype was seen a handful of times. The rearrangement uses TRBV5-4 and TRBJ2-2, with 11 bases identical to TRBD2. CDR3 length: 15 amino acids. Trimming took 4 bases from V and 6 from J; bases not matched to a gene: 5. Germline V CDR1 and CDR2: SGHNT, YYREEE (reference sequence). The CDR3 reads CASSLSGRAPGELFF. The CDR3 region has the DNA TGTGCCAGCAGCCTTAGCGGGAGGGCCCCCGGGGAGCTGTTTTTT.

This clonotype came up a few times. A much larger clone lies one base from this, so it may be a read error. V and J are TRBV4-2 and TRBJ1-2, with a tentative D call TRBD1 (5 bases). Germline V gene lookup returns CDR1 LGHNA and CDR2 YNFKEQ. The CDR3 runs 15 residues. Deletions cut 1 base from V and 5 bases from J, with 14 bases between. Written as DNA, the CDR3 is TGTGCCAGCAGCCAAGGGTCAATAGGGGTGTATGGCTACACCTTC. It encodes CASSQGSIGVYGYTF.

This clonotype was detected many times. The CDR3: CASSHGRGGGELFF. The CDR3 region has the DNA TGTGCCAGCAGCCACGGCAGGGGTGGCGGGGAGCTGTTTTTT. This chain connects TRBV13 to TRBJ2-2; D possibly corresponds to TRBD1 (6 bases). CDR3 length: 14 amino acids. Germline lookup yields CDR1 PRHDT and CDR2 FYEKMQ (reference sequence). V was shortened by 5 bases and J by 7 bases, with 14 bases between the two germline ends.

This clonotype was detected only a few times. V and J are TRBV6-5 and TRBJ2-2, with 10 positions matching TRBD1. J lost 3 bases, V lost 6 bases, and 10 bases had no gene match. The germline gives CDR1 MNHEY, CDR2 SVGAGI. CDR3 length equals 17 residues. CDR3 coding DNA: TGTGCCAGCAGGGGAAACCGGGACAGGGGCTACACCGGGGAGCTGTTTTTT. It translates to CASRGNRDRGYTGELFF.

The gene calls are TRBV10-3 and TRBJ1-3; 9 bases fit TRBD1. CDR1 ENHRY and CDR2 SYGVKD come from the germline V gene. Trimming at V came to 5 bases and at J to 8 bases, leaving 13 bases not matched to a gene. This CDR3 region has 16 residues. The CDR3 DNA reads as TGTGCCATCAGTCCGGACAGGGGAGGTGAGGGCTACACCATATATTTT. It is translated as CAISPDRGGEGYTIYF.

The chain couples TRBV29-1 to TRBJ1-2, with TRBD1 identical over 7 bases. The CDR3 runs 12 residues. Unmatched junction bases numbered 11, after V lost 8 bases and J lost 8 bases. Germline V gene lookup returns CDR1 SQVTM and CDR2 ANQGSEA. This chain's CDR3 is CSILTGLRGYTF. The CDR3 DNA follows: TGCAGCATCCTGACAGGGTTGAGAGGCTACACCTTC.

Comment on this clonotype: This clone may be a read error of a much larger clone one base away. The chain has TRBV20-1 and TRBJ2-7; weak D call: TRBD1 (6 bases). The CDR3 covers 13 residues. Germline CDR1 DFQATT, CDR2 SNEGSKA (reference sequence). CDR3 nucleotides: TGCAGTGCTAATCAGGGGCCAACCTACGGGCAGTACTTC. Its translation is CSANQGPTYGQYF.

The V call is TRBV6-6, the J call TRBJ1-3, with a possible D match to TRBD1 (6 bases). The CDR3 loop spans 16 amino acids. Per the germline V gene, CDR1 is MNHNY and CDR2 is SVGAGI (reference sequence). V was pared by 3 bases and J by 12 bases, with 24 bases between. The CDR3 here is CASSYKLGSKRDIIYF. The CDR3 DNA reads TGTGCCAGCAGTTATAAACTTGGGTCGAAACGGGACATCATATATTTT.

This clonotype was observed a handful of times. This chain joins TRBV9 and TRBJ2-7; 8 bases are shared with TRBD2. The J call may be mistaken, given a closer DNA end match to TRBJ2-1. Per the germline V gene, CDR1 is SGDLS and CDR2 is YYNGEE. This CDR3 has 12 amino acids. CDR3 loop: CASSVDRGGQFF. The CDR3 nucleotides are TGTGCCAGCAGCGTAGATCGGGGGGGGCAGTTCTTC.